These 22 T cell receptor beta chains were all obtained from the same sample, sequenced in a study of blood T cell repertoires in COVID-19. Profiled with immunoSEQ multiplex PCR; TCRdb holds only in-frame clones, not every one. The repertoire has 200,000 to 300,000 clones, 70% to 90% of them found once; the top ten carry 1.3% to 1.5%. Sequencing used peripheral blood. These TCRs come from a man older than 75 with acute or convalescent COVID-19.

CDR3 nucleotides: TGTGCCAGCAGCGCCCCTAGCGGGAGGGCCGCCGGGGCTGAGCAGTTCTTC. Translated, it gives CASSAPSGRAAGAEQFF. The chain employs TRBV5-6 and TRBJ2-1, with 12 positions matching TRBD2. The CDR3 has 17 amino acids. V was pared by 4 bases and J by 9 bases, with 14 bases of the junction left unmatched. Germline V gives CDR1 SGHDT, CDR2 YYEEEE.

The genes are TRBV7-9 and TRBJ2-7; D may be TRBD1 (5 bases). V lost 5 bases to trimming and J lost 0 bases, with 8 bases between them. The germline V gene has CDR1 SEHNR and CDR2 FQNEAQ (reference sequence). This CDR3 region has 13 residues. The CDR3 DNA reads TGTGCCAGCAGCCCGACAGTCTCCTACGAGCAGTACTTC. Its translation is CASSPTVSYEQYF.

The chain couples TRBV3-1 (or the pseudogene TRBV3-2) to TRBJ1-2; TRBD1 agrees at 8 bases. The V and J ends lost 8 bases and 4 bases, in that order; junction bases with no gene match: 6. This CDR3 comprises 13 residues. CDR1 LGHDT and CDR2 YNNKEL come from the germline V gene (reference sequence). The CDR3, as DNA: TGTGCCAGCTCGGACAGGGCGATCTATGGCTACACCTTC. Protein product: CASSDRAIYGYTF.

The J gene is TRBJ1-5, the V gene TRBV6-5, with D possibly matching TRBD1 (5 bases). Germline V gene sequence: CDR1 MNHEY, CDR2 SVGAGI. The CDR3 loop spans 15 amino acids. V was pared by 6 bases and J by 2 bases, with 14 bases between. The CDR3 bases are TGTGCCAGCAGCAGATCAGGGATCGGCAATCAGCCCCAGCATTTT. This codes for CASSRSGIGNQPQHF.

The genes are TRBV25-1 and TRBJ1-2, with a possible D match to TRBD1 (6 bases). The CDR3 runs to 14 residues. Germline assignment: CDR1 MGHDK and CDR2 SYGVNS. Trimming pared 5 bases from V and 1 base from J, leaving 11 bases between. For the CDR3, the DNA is TGTGCCAGCAGTCCACAGGGAGTTAACTATGGCTACACCTTC. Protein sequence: CASSPQGVNYGYTF.

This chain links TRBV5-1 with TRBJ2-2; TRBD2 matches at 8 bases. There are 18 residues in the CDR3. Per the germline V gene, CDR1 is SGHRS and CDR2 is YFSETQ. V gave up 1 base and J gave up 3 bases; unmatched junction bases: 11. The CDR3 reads CASSLFAGGPLDTGELFF. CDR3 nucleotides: TGCGCCAGCAGCTTGTTCGCGGGGGGCCCCTTAGACACCGGGGAGCTGTTTTTT. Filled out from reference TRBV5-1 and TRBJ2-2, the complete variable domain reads KAGVTQTPRYLIKTRGQQVTLSCSPISGHRSVSWYQQTPGQGLQFLFEYFSETQRNKGNFPGRFSGRQFSNSRSEMNVSTLELGDSALYLCASSLFAGGPLDTGELFFGEGSRLTVL.

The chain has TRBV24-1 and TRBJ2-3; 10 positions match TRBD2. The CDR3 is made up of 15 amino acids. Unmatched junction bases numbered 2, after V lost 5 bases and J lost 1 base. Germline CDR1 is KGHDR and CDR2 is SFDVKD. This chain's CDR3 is CATSVAGGGTDTQYF. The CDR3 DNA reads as TGTGCCACCAGTGTAGCGGGAGGTGGCACAGATACGCAGTATTTT.

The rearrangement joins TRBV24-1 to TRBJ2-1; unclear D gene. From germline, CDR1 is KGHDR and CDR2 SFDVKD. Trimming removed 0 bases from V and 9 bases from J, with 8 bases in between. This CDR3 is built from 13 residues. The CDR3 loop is CATSDLITGEQFF. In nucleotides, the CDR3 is TGTGCCACCAGTGATTTGATTACGGGTGAGCAGTTCTTC.

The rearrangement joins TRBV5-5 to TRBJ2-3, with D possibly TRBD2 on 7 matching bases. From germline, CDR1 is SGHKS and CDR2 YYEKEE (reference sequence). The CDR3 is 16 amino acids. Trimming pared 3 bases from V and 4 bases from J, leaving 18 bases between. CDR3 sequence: CASSSTLTGGADTQYF. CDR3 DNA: TGTGCCAGCAGCTCCACTCTTACGGGGGGCGCAGATACGCAGTATTTT.

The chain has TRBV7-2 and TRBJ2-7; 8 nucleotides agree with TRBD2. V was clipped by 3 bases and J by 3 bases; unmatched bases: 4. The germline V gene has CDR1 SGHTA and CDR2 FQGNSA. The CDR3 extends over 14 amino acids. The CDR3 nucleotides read TGTGCCAGCAGCTTGAGCGGGAGAGGCTACGAGCAGTACTTC. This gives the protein CASSLSGRGYEQYF.

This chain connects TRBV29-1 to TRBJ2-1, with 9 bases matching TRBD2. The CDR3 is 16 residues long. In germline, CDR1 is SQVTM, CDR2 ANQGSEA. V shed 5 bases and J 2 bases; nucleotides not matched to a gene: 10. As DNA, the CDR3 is TGCAGCGTTTTCTGGCGGGAGGGTTCCCCCTACAATGAGCAGTTCTTC. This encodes CSVFWREGSPYNEQFF.

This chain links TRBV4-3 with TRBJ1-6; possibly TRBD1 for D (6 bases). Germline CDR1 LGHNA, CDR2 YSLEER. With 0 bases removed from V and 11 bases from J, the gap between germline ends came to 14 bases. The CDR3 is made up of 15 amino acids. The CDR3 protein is CASSQDQGSGTPLHF. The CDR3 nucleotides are TGCGCCAGCAGCCAAGATCAGGGGAGTGGGACACCCCTCCACTTT.

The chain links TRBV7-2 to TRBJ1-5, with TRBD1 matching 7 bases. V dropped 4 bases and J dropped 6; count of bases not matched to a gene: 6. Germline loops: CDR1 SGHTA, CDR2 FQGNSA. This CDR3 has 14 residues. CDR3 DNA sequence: TGTGCCAGCAGCTCCCACAGGGGCGGTCAGCCCCAGCATTTT. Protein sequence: CASSSHRGGQPQHF.

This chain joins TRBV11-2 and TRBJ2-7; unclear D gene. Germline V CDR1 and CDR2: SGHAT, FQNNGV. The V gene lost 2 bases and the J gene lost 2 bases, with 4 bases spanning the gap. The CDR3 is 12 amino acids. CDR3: CASSLLTYEQYF. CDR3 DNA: TGTGCCAGCAGCTTATTAACCTACGAGCAGTACTTC.

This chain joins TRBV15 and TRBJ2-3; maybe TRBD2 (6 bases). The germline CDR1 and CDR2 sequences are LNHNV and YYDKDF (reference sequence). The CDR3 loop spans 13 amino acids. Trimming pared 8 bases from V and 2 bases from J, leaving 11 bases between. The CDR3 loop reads CATGTPSTDTQYF. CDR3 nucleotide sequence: TGTGCCACCGGGACTCCTTCCACAGATACGCAGTATTTT.

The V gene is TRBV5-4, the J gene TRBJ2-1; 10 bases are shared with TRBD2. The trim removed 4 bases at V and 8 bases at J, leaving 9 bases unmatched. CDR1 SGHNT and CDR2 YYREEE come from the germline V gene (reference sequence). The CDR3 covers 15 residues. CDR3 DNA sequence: TGTGCCAGCAGCCAGTTAGCGGGAGGAGGCGATGAGCAGTTCTTC. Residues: CASSQLAGGGDEQFF. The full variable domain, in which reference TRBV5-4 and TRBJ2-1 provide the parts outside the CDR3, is ETGVTQSPTHLIKTRGQQVTLRCSSQSGHNTVSWYQQALGQGPQFIFQYYREEENGRGNFPPRFSGLQFPNYSSELNVNALELDDSALYLCASSQLAGGGDEQFFGPGTRLTVL.

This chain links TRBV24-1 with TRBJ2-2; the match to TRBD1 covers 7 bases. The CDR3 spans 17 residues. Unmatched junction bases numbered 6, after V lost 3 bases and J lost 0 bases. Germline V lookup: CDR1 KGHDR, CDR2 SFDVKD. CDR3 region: CATSDPADRTNTGELFF. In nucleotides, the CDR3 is TGTGCCACCAGTGATCCCGCGGACAGGACGAACACCGGGGAGCTGTTTTTT.

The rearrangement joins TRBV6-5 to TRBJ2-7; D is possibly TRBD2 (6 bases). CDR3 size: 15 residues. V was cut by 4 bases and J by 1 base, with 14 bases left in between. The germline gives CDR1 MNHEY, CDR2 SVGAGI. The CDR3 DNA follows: TGTGCCAGCAGTTCGTTCACCGGGACTTCCTACGAGCAGTACTTC. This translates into CASSSFTGTSYEQYF.

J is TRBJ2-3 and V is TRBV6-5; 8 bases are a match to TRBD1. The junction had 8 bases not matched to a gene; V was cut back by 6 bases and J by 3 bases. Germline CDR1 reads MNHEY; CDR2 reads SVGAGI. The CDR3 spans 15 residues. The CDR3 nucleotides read TGTGCCAGCAGCCTCCGGGACAGGAGGACAGATACGCAGTATTTT. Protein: CASSLRDRRTDTQYF.

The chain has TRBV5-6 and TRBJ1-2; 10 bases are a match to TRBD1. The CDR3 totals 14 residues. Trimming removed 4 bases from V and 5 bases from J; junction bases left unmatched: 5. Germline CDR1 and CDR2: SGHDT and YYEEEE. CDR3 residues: CASSPGQGGYGYTF. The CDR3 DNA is TGTGCCAGCAGCCCTGGACAGGGGGGATATGGCTACACCTTC.

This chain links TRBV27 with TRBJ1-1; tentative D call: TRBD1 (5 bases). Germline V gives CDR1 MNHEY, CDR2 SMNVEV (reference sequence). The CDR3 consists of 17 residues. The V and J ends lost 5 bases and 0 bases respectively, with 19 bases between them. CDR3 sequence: CASSPTSGRRVNTEAFF. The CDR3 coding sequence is TGTGCCAGCAGTCCAACCTCAGGGAGGAGGGTGAACACTGAAGCTTTCTTT.

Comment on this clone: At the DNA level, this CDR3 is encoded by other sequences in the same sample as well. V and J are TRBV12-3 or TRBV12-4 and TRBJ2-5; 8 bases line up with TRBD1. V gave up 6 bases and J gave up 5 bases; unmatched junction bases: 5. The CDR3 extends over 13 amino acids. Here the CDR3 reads CASSSDRGETQYF. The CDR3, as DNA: TGTGCCAGCAGCTCCGACAGGGGCGAGACCCAGTACTTC.